The 19 T cell receptor beta chains below all came from one sample that was sequenced in a study of OX40 agonist ivuxolimab in advanced cancers. Method: immunoSEQ multiplex PCR; TCRdb's copy keeps in-frame clones and lacks some. The sample includes about 70,000 clones, 82% of them seen just once. The source material was CD4+ or CD8+ T cells sorted from blood, sampled in a trial of the OX40 agonist ivuxolimab. The receptors stem from an adult with an advanced solid tumor such as melanoma, head and neck, liver or kidney cancer.

This chain connects TRBV4-3 to TRBJ1-2, with 9 bases fitting TRBD1. CDR1 and CDR2 from the germline V gene are LGHNA and YSLEER. The J segment lost 2 bases and the V segment lost 4 bases, leaving 11 bases of the junction unmatched. The CDR3 extends over 17 amino acids. CDR3 sequence: CASSPTRDRVLNYGYTF. CDR3 DNA sequence: TGCGCCAGCAGCCCGACTAGGGACAGGGTATTGAACTATGGCTACACCTTC.

V is TRBV18 and J is TRBJ2-1, with D uncertain. CDR3 length: 12 amino acids. With 4 bases removed from V and 7 bases from J, the gap between germline ends came to 8 bases. Germline CDR1 reads KGHSH; CDR2 reads LQKENI. The CDR3 spells CASSQIGNEQFF. CDR3 DNA sequence: TGTGCCAGCTCACAGATAGGGAATGAGCAGTTCTTC.

This chain joins TRBV4-1 and TRBJ2-1; 9 bases line up with TRBD1. There are 14 residues in the CDR3. Germline CDR1 MGHRA, CDR2 YSYEKL. After removal of 4 bases from V and 5 bases from J, the junction contained 3 bases not matched to a gene. CDR3 sequence: CASSRTGVHNEQFF. CDR3 nucleotides: TGCGCCAGCAGCCGGACAGGGGTCCACAATGAGCAGTTCTTC.

This chain links TRBV11-2 with TRBJ2-1, with 10 positions matching TRBD2. Germline assignment: CDR1 SGHAT and CDR2 FQNNGV. The length of the CDR3 is 17 residues. The junction had 5 bases not matched to a gene; V was cut back by 2 bases and J by 1 base. The CDR3 region has the DNA TGTGCCAGCAGCTTAATGGGAGCGGGAGGGTCCTACAATGAGCAGTTCTTC. This translates into CASSLMGAGGSYNEQFF.

This sequence joins TRBV27 and TRBJ2-5; D not certain. CDR3 length equals 14 residues. Between the trimmed V and J ends, which lost 0 bases and 5 bases, there was a span of 10 bases. Per the germline V gene, CDR1 is MNHEY and CDR2 is SMNVEV (reference sequence). The CDR3, as DNA: TGTGCCAGCAGTTTATCGATGAAGGGCGAGACCCAGTACTTC. It codes for CASSLSMKGETQYF.

This rearrangement joins TRBV11-2 to TRBJ2-7, with D possibly being TRBD1 or TRBD2 (5 bases each). Germline V gene lookup returns CDR1 SGHAT and CDR2 FQNNGV. The length of the CDR3 is 15 residues. Between the trimmed V and J ends, which lost 3 bases and 0 bases, there was a span of 12 bases. The CDR3 loop reads CASSLGPGSSYEQYF. CDR3 sequence (DNA): TGTGCCAGCAGCTTGGGTCCAGGGAGCTCCTACGAGCAGTACTTC.

V usage is TRBV19 and J usage is TRBJ2-3; a weak D match, TRBD2 (5 bases). Trimming shortened V by 2 bases and J by 2 bases, and 8 bases separated the two germline ends. There are 14 residues in the CDR3. Per the germline V gene, CDR1 is LNHDA and CDR2 is SQIVND (reference sequence). The CDR3 reads CASSISGFTDTQYF. The CDR3 DNA follows: TGTGCCAGTAGTATAAGCGGTTTCACAGATACGCAGTATTTT.

This chain's CDR3 is CASSLNGGSNTIYF. The DNA for the CDR3 is TGTGCCAGCAGCTTAAATGGGGGATCAAACACCATATATTTT. V and J are TRBV7-6 and TRBJ1-3, with D perhaps TRBD1 (5 bases). Deletions cut 2 bases from V and 6 bases from J, with 11 bases between. Germline loops: CDR1 SGHVS, CDR2 FNYEAQ. This CDR3 has 14 residues.

The chain uses TRBV19 and TRBJ2-1; 7 bases match TRBD1. Germline assignment: CDR1 LNHDA and CDR2 SQIVND (reference sequence). After removal of 6 bases from V and 3 bases from J, the junction contained 5 bases not matched to a gene. This CDR3 is built from 14 residues. CDR3 DNA: TGTGCCAGTAGCTCGCAGGGGGACTACAATGAGCAGTTCTTC. Translated: CASSSQGDYNEQFF. Full variable domain (missing parts from reference TRBV19 and TRBJ2-1): DGGITQSPKYLFRKEGQNVTLSCEQNLNHDAMYWYRQDPGQGLRLIYYSQIVNDFQKGDIAEGYSVSREKKESFPLTVTSAQKNPTAFYLCASSSQGDYNEQFFGPGTRLTVL.

This clone came up once. This chain links TRBV5-4 with TRBJ1-1; 7 positions match TRBD1. Germline V CDR1 and CDR2: SGHNT, YYREEE (reference sequence). The CDR3 consists of 14 residues. Trimming took 7 bases from V and 0 from J; bases not matched to a gene: 6. CDR3: CASRGQAMNTEAFF. For the CDR3, the DNA is TGTGCCAGCCGAGGACAGGCCATGAACACTGAAGCTTTCTTT.

This clone appeared a single time. The sample carries other DNA sequences with the same CDR3. The chain joins TRBV5-1 to TRBJ2-3; D is ambiguous. The V end was cut by 2 bases, the J end by 1 base, with 5 bases between. CDR1 is SGHRS, CDR2 YFSETQ, per germline. The CDR3 is made up of 13 amino acids. CDR3 sequence reads: CASSLEGTDTQYF. Written as DNA, the CDR3 is TGCGCCAGCAGCTTAGAGGGCACAGATACGCAGTATTTT.

This clone was seen once. The J gene is TRBJ2-2, the V gene TRBV6-5; D call uncertain. The CDR3 is made up of 14 amino acids. The germline V and J ends were trimmed by 7 bases and 2 bases, with 11 bases remaining between them. The germline V gene has CDR1 MNHEY and CDR2 SVGAGI. The CDR3 DNA reads TGTGCCAGCACCAGGACCCTAAACACCGGGGAGCTGTTTTTT. As protein: CASTRTLNTGELFF.

This chain connects TRBV5-1 to TRBJ2-2, with TRBD1 matching over 9 bases. The CDR3 sequence is 17 residues long. J lost 5 bases, V lost 2 bases, and 10 bases had no gene match. Germline V gene sequence: CDR1 SGHRS, CDR2 YFSETQ. CDR3 loop: CASSLGWGQGRTGELFF. The CDR3 region has the DNA TGCGCCAGCAGCTTAGGTTGGGGACAGGGAAGAACCGGGGAGCTGTTTTTT.

The V call is TRBV27, the J call TRBJ2-1, with TRBD2 matching over 10 bases. The V gene's germline CDR1 is MNHEY and CDR2 SMNVEV (reference sequence). The V and J ends lost 7 bases and 7 bases, in that order; junction bases with no gene match: 4. This CDR3 region has 13 residues. CDR3 residues: CASKGLAINEQFF. As DNA, the CDR3 is TGTGCCAGCAAGGGACTAGCGATAAATGAGCAGTTCTTC.

This sequence joins TRBV5-1 and TRBJ2-5, with 9 nucleotides matching TRBD1. CDR3 length equals 14 residues. V dropped 7 bases and J dropped 5; count of bases not matched to a gene: 9. Germline lookup yields CDR1 SGHRS and CDR2 YFSETQ. CDR3 sequence reads: CASARDRVDETQYF. CDR3 in DNA: TGCGCCAGCGCGAGGGACAGGGTGGATGAGACCCAGTACTTC.

This clone was found a few times. V usage is TRBV5-6 and J usage is TRBJ2-7; weak D call: TRBD1 (6 bases). CDR3 length: 13 amino acids. Germline assignment: CDR1 SGHDT and CDR2 YYEEEE. V lost 0 bases and J 6 bases, leaving 10 bases between the germline ends. The CDR3 DNA is TGTGCCAGCAGCTTGGTAGGGGGTCGCGAGCAGTACTTC. Its protein is CASSLVGGREQYF.

The CDR3, as DNA: TGCAGCGTGCGGACAGGGAGTCTAAACATTCAGTACTTC. Translated, it gives CSVRTGSLNIQYF. The chain links TRBV29-1 to TRBJ2-4, with 8 bases matching TRBD1. Germline values: CDR1 SQVTM, CDR2 ANQGSEA. Losses at the gene ends were 6 bases for V and 6 bases for J; bases not matched to a gene: 7. The CDR3 sequence is 13 residues long.

Comments on this clone: Its ends do not fully match the called genes, so a read error is possible. V is TRBV7-9 and J is TRBJ2-1; no reliable D call. The V gene's germline CDR1 is SEHNR and CDR2 FQNEAQ (reference sequence). This CDR3 region has 15 residues. The CDR3 loop is CASSLDSPGYNEQFF. CDR3 nucleotides: TGTGCCAGCAGTTTAGACTCCCCGGGCTACAATGAGCAGTTCTTC.

V usage is TRBV27 and J usage is TRBJ2-7; D uncertain. CDR1 MNHEY and CDR2 SMNVEV come from the germline V gene (reference sequence). V was cut by 6 bases and J by 2 bases, with 11 bases left in between. The CDR3 extends over 13 amino acids. The CDR3 is CASSARTTYEQYF. CDR3 bases: TGTGCCAGCAGCGCCCGGACCACCTACGAGCAGTACTTC.